The present T cell receptor beta chain was sequenced within a study of T-cell memory formation after mild COVID-19. Each CDR3 protein gets one entry after TCRdb re-called the 5' RACE reads with MiXCR. Found here are around 200,000 distinct CDR3 sequences, under 12% of them singletons; the top ten hold around 3.3%. This clonotype appeared many times. Trimming removed 2 bases at V and 13 bases at J, with 8 bases between. The CDR3 contains 11 residues. This chain links TRBV12-3 or TRBV12-4 with TRBJ1-4, with D unclear. The sequenced sample was PBMCs or a T cell subset sorted from them (not recorded which). This TCR came from a man aged 18 to 35 who had mild COVID-19 (a few samples of this study predate the infection). Cell type and time point are not known. In DNA, the CDR3 is TGTGCCAGCAGTTTATGGGGAAGACTGTTTTTT. This codes for CASSLWGRLFF.